The 8 T cell receptor beta chains reported below all come from one sample, sequenced in a study of blood T cell repertoires in COVID-19. Sequencing used immunoSEQ multiplex PCR; TCRdb keeps in-frame clones, though not all of them. Of hundreds of thousands of clones listed, about 82% are singletons. The sequencing input was peripheral blood. These receptors all stem from a man aged 45-65 years with active or convalescent COVID-19.

This sequence joins TRBV27 and TRBJ1-2; D uncertain. The CDR3 loop spans 14 amino acids. The V end was cut by 2 bases, the J end by 4 bases, with 11 bases between. Germline V gene data show CDR1 as MNHEY and CDR2 as SMNVEV (reference sequence). DNA of the CDR3: TGTGCCAGCAGTTTACGGGGAGTGGGCTATGGCTACACCTTC. It codes for CASSLRGVGYGYTF.

The V call is TRBV4-2, the J call TRBJ2-3, with 11 bases aligning to TRBD2. Germline-derived CDR1 and CDR2 are LGHNA and YNFKEQ. V was clipped by 0 bases and J by 13 bases; unmatched bases: 9. The CDR3 is made up of 15 amino acids. The CDR3 sequence is CASSQELAGDPREYF. CDR3 bases: TGTGCCAGCAGCCAAGAACTAGCGGGGGACCCGAGGGAGTATTTT.

This clone has just one count. The chain couples TRBV28 to TRBJ1-4, with 7 bases that match TRBD1. CDR3 length equals 15 residues. Germline V gives CDR1 MDHEN, CDR2 SYDVKM. J gave up 7 bases and V 3 bases, and 8 bases lay outside the gene matches. The CDR3: CASSLATGVGEKLFF. The DNA for the CDR3 is TGTGCCAGCAGTTTGGCAACAGGGGTAGGTGAAAAACTGTTTTTT.

The chain carries TRBV7-2 and TRBJ2-1; no definite D call. The CDR3 contains 15 residues. Looked up from germline, CDR1 is SGHTA and CDR2 is FQGNSA. Trimming cost V 1 base and J 2 bases, with 9 bases left between them. CDR3: CASSLDQVTYNEQFF. CDR3 coding DNA: TGTGCCAGCAGCTTAGACCAGGTGACCTACAATGAGCAGTTCTTC. The full variable domain, in which reference TRBV7-2 and TRBJ2-1 provide the parts outside the CDR3, is GAGVSQSPSNKVTEKGKDVELRCDPISGHTALYWYRQSLGQGLEFLIYFQGNSAPDKSGLPSDRFSAERTGGSVSTLTIQRTQQEDSAVYLCASSLDQVTYNEQFFGPGTRLTVL.

For the CDR3, the DNA is TGTGCCACCACGGGGAGGGGAGGGCTGACAGATACGCAGTATTTT. The encoded protein is CATTGRGGLTDTQYF. The chain has TRBV28 and TRBJ2-3; 7 nucleotides match TRBD2. The germline V gene encodes CDR1 MDHEN and CDR2 SYDVKM. V lost 10 bases, J lost 3 bases, and 13 bases stayed unmatched. CDR3 length equals 15 residues. Using reference TRBV28 and TRBJ2-3 for the parts outside the CDR3, the full variable domain is DVKVTQSSRYLVKRTGEKVFLECVQDMDHENMFWYRQDPGLGLRLIYFSYDVKMKEKGDIPEGYSVSREKKERFSLILESASTNQTSMYLCATTGRGGLTDTQYFGPGTRLTVL.

This sequence joins TRBV7-9 and TRBJ2-7; no reliable D call. The CDR3 is 14 residues long. Germline V lookup: CDR1 SEHNR, CDR2 FQNEAQ (reference sequence). V lost 7 bases to trimming and J lost 0 bases, with 13 bases between them. CDR3 nucleotide sequence: TGTGCCAGCACCAAGAGTCGGAGCTCCTACGAGCAGTACTTC. Encoded protein: CASTKSRSSYEQYF.

This sequence joins TRBV7-9 and TRBJ2-2, with TRBD2 matching over 11 bases. Trimming cost V 5 bases and J 4 bases; bases outside gene matches: 6. The CDR3 length is 16 residues. Germline CDR1 and CDR2: SEHNR and FQNEAQ (reference sequence). DNA of the CDR3: TGTGCCAGCAGCCCCGGTCTAGCGGGAGGCACCGGGGAGCTGTTTTTT. The encoded protein is CASSPGLAGGTGELFF. The full variable domain, in which reference TRBV7-9 and TRBJ2-2 provide the parts outside the CDR3, is DTGVSQNPRHKITKRGQNVTFRCDPISEHNRLYWYRQTLGQGPEFLTYFQNEAQLEKSRLLSDRFSAERPKGSFSTLEIQRTEQGDSAMYLCASSPGLAGGTGELFFGEGSRLTVL.

This chain links TRBV7-8 with TRBJ2-2; D gene uncertain. Germline V CDR1 and CDR2: SGHVS, FQNEAQ. The CDR3 has 16 residues. V was shortened by 4 bases and J by 2 bases, with 14 bases between the two germline ends. CDR3 sequence: CASSSRVSPNTGELFF. The CDR3 DNA reads TGTGCCAGCAGCTCCCGGGTTTCACCCAACACCGGGGAGCTGTTTTTT.